This note documents a single TCR beta chain sequence. It was with 60 Vbeta and 13 Jbeta primers that the PCR ran. Assay: immunoSEQ multiplex PCR; the TCRdb copy retains only in-frame clones and omits some. Of over 70,000 clones listed, just under 80% are singletons. The data belong to a study of cytomegalovirus exposure and HLA in healthy donors. CDR3 length equals 16 residues. V trimming: 3 bases; J trimming: 2 bases; junction bases outside the gene matches: 8. CDR1 is KGHSH and CDR2 is LQKENI in the germline V gene. The chain joins TRBV18 to TRBJ2-3; 7 nucleotides align to TRBD2. The TCR was taken from a male donor in good health and CMV-seropositive. Source material: PBMCs. The CDR3 here is CASSPTRAGVTDTQYF. DNA of the CDR3: TGTGCCAGCTCACCCACACGGGCGGGGGTCACAGATACGCAGTATTTT.